This TCR beta chain was found in a study of blood T cell repertoires in COVID-19. Across the whole study: Samples came from the United States, Italy and Spain, spanning acute and convalescent COVID-19. From T cells, B-cell-depleted T cells, or PBMCs came the material, which was cDNA or gDNA.

Trimming at V came to 6 bases and at J to 6 bases, leaving 25 bases not matched to a gene. CDR1 and CDR2 from the germline V gene are LNHDA and SQIVND (reference sequence). The CDR3 totals 20 residues. Authors' methods: Amplification of reference gene primers was used by the study to estimate nucleated cell counts. Using immunoSEQ multiplex PCR, the repertoire was profiled, and TCRdb retains in-frame clones only, with some absent. Clonal size and the V and J genes are those of that table, whereas D and trimming came from the DNA. The sample shows about 58,000 clones, around nine tenths of them seen only once.

The origin of this receptor is a woman aged 70-85 years with active COVID-19. The chain couples TRBV19 to TRBJ2-3; TRBD2 agrees at 9 bases. What was sequenced was peripheral blood. CDR3 nucleotides: TGTGCCAGTAGGAGAACGACGGATAGCGGGAGACTTGGAATGGGGGATACGCAGTATTTT. It codes for CASRRTTDSGRLGMGDTQYF. Combining the CDR3 with reference TRBV19 and TRBJ2-3 gives the whole variable domain DGGITQSPKYLFRKEGQNVTLSCEQNLNHDAMYWYRQDPGQGLRLIYYSQIVNDFQKGDIAEGYSVSREKKESFPLTVTSAQKNPTAFYLCASRRTTDSGRLGMGDTQYFGPGTRLTVL.